This entry lists 23 T cell receptor beta chains sequenced from one sample in a study of shared clonotypes between healthy human individuals. Some clones are missing from TCRdb's copy, which holds only in-frame ones; the method was immunoSEQ multiplex PCR. The table has under 600,000 clones, around 95% seen once. What was sequenced was naive CD4+ T cells sorted from blood. Subset denoted: CD45RA+ positively selected. These receptors were obtained from a woman aged 25 to 39 in good health.

V and J are TRBV2 and TRBJ2-3, with D perhaps assigned TRBD1 or TRBD2 (7 bases each). The V gene lost 8 bases and the J gene lost 10 bases, with 19 bases spanning the gap. This CDR3 has 13 residues. CDR1 and CDR2 from the germline V gene are SNHLY and FYNNEI. The DNA for the CDR3 is TGTGCCAGCTCCCCAGGGGGGGTATTGGCGCAGTATTTT. It is translated as CASSPGGVLAQYF. Full variable domain (rest looked up from reference TRBV2 and TRBJ2-3): EPEVTQTPSHQVTQMGQEVILRCVPISNHLYFYWYRQILGQKVEFLVSFYNNEISEKSEIFDDQFSVERPDGSNFTLKIRSTKLEDSAMYFCASSPGGVLAQYFGPGTRLTVL.

The gene calls are TRBV2 and TRBJ2-1; no firm D call. The CDR3 has 16 amino acids. V was clipped by 0 bases and J by 2 bases, with 11 bases between them. Per germline, CDR1 SNHLY and CDR2 FYNNEI. CDR3 nucleotide sequence: TGTGCCAGCAGTGAAGCGCGGACGGCTCCCTACAATGAGCAGTTCTTC. It codes for CASSEARTAPYNEQFF.

V gene TRBV7-8 combines with J gene TRBJ2-1, with 12 bases aligning to TRBD1. Looked up from germline, CDR1 is SGHVS and CDR2 is FQNEAQ. V was clipped by 6 bases and J by 6 bases; unmatched bases: 3. This CDR3 is 14 amino acids long. The CDR3 DNA sequence: TGTGCCAGCAGTCGGGACAGGGGGCTCAATGAGCAGTTCTTC. This codes for CASSRDRGLNEQFF.

The CDR3 is CASRQVVTNYGYTF. CDR3 coding DNA: TGTGCCAGCAGGCAGGTAGTAACTAACTATGGCTACACCTTC. The rearrangement links TRBV2 to TRBJ1-2; D remains ambiguous. The ends were cut back, 6 bases at V and 0 bases at J, with 11 bases in the middle. The CDR3 covers 14 residues. Germline CDR1 SNHLY, CDR2 FYNNEI.

This chain connects TRBV9 to TRBJ2-2; weak D call: TRBD1 (6 bases). Germline CDR1 and CDR2: SGDLS and YYNGEE. The CDR3 runs to 16 residues. Trimming shortened V by 0 bases and J by 0 bases, and 9 bases separated the two germline ends. In nucleotides, the CDR3 is TGTGCCAGCAGCGTAGGTCAGGGGTCGAACACCGGGGAGCTGTTTTTT. Its translation is CASSVGQGSNTGELFF.

The chain recombines TRBV10-3 with TRBJ1-1, with 7 bases fitting TRBD1. The V gene end was trimmed by 7 bases and the J gene end by 0 bases; junction bases not matched to a gene: 5. Looked up from germline, CDR1 is ENHRY and CDR2 is SYGVKD. The length of the CDR3 is 14 residues. The CDR3 coding sequence is TGTGCCATCAAGGGGACAGAAATGAACACTGAAGCTTTCTTT. Amino acids: CAIKGTEMNTEAFF.

V and J are TRBV27 and TRBJ1-3; D is perhaps TRBD1 (5 bases). V lost 6 bases and J 2 bases, leaving 8 bases between the germline ends. CDR3 length equals 13 residues. Per the germline V gene, CDR1 is MNHEY and CDR2 is SMNVEV (reference sequence). The DNA of the CDR3 is TGTGCCAGCAGGAGGGGTACTGGAAACACCATATATTTT. Its translation is CASRRGTGNTIYF.

The J gene is TRBJ2-3, the V gene TRBV15, with unresolved D. The V end lost 6 bases, the J end lost 0 bases, and 19 bases lay between the germline ends. CDR3 length equals 17 residues. The V gene's germline CDR1 is LNHNV and CDR2 YYDKDF (reference sequence). CDR3 region: CATSTTSRWGSTDTQYF. The CDR3 region has the DNA TGTGCCACCAGTACCACTTCCAGGTGGGGAAGCACAGATACGCAGTATTTT.

This clone was picked up one time. The chain carries TRBV27 and TRBJ2-1, with TRBD1 as a possible D gene (6 bases). The CDR3 has 13 amino acids. Germline V gene data show CDR1 as MNHEY and CDR2 as SMNVEV (reference sequence). V dropped 5 bases and J dropped 10 bases, with 15 bases sitting between them. CDR3 sequence reads: CASSRQVGIEQFF. In DNA form, the CDR3 reads TGTGCCAGCAGTCGACAGGTAGGGATCGAGCAGTTCTTC.

The rearrangement uses TRBV18 and TRBJ1-1; unclear D gene. Looked up from germline, CDR1 is KGHSH and CDR2 is LQKENI. This CDR3 spans 14 amino acids. The germline V and J ends were trimmed by 2 bases and 1 base, with 8 bases remaining between them. DNA of the CDR3: TGTGCCAGCTCACCAGGGATAACGAACACTGAAGCTTTCTTT. Its translation: CASSPGITNTEAFF. The variable domain in full, completed from reference TRBV18 and TRBJ1-1, reads NAGVMQNPRHLVRRRGQEARLRCSPMKGHSHVYWYRQLPEEGLKFMVYLQKENIIDESGMPKERFSAEFPKEGPSILRIQQVVRGDSAAYFCASSPGITNTEAFFGQGTRLTVV.

The rearrangement uses TRBV5-4 and TRBJ2-1; D is unclear. The length of the CDR3 is 13 residues. CDR1 is SGHNT and CDR2 is YYREEE in the germline V gene (reference sequence). The germline V and J ends were trimmed by 6 bases and 12 bases, with 19 bases remaining between them. The CDR3 loop is CASTSAHVPRQFF. The CDR3 nucleotides read TGTGCCAGCACCAGCGCCCACGTTCCACGGCAGTTCTTC.

The V and J genes are TRBV14 and TRBJ1-4, with a possible D match to TRBD1 (5 bases). The CDR3 runs 14 residues. The germline V gene has CDR1 SGHDN and CDR2 FVKESK. The ends were cut back, 4 bases at V and 8 bases at J, with 14 bases in the middle. CDR3 DNA sequence: TGTGCCAGCAGCCTCCGACGACGGGGCGAAAAACTGTTTTTT. It specifies CASSLRRRGEKLFF.

The V and J genes are TRBV6-6 and TRBJ1-1, with TRBD1 as a possible D gene (5 bases). There are 14 residues in the CDR3. Germline CDR1 MNHNY, CDR2 SVGAGI (reference sequence). Trimming removed 2 bases at V and 5 bases at J, with 12 bases between. CDR3 in DNA: TGTGCCAGCAGTTACGGAGGGGTAGTGACTGAAGCTTTCTTT. Translated: CASSYGGVVTEAFF.

The gene calls are TRBV1 and TRBJ1-2; the DNA was not compared with TRBD1, the D call given in the table. TRBV1 constitutes a pseudogene. The CDR3 is 14 amino acids. The CDR3 reads CTSSQTGLRYGYTF. The CDR3 bases are TGCACCAGCAGCCAAACAGGGTTAAGGTATGGCTACACCTTC.

V and J are TRBV9 and TRBJ2-7; 7 nucleotides match TRBD1. The CDR3 extends over 15 amino acids. The ends lost 4 bases at V and 5 bases at J; junction bases unmatched: 12. Per germline, CDR1 SGDLS and CDR2 YYNGEE. The CDR3: CASSPQTGLRHEQYF. In DNA, the CDR3 is TGTGCCAGCAGCCCTCAGACAGGGCTGAGGCACGAGCAGTACTTC.

This rearrangement joins TRBV6-5 to TRBJ1-1, with a possible D match to TRBD1 (5 bases). There are 15 residues in the CDR3. Germline CDR1 is MNHEY and CDR2 is SVGAGI. V was cut by 0 bases and J by 1 base, with 9 bases left in between. The CDR3 DNA sequence: TGTGCCAGCAGTTACTCGCAGGGTCCGAACACTGAAGCTTTCTTT. Protein sequence: CASSYSQGPNTEAFF.

A remark on this clone: Because it lacks the conserved phenylalanine or tryptophan at the end, this CDR3 is likely a read error. No DNA is shown, since the ends of the CDR3 on it are uncertain; the CDR3 is the one TCRdb lists. The chain has TRBV28 and TRBJ2-7; the table's TRBD1 call for D was not verified on the DNA. A total of 15 residues make up the CDR3, ends included. Looked up from germline, CDR1 is MDHEN and CDR2 is SYDVKM. CDR3 sequence: CASSSKDREGVFSRI.

V gene TRBV6-6 combines with J gene TRBJ1-4; D possibly corresponds to TRBD1 (6 bases). V shed 4 bases and J shed 8 bases, with 14 bases lying between them. Germline CDR1 reads MNHNY; CDR2 reads SVGAGI (reference sequence). The CDR3 loop spans 14 amino acids. CDR3 region: CASSSPSRGEKLFF. The CDR3 DNA is TGTGCCAGCAGTTCTCCTTCGAGGGGGGAAAAACTGTTTTTT.

The rearrangement uses TRBV28 and TRBJ1-5; the D gene is possibly TRBD1 (6 bases). Germline CDR1 MDHEN, CDR2 SYDVKM. Trimming removed 8 bases at V and 8 bases at J, with 19 bases between. This CDR3 has 14 amino acids. CDR3 sequence: CASWYLTTGKPQHF. The CDR3 DNA reads as TGTGCCAGCTGGTACCTGACCACAGGGAAGCCCCAGCATTTT.

The chain links TRBV6-1 to TRBJ1-5; D remains ambiguous. V lost 7 bases and J 0 bases, leaving 7 bases between the germline ends. The CDR3 sequence is 13 residues long. Germline values: CDR1 MNHNS, CDR2 SASEGT. CDR3 loop: CASKRYSNQPQHF. In nucleotides, the CDR3 is TGTGCCAGCAAAAGATATAGCAATCAGCCCCAGCATTTT.

The chain uses TRBV7-3 and TRBJ2-3, with 8 bases matching TRBD2. Germline V CDR1 and CDR2: SGHTA, FQGTGA. This CDR3 has 16 amino acids. Unmatched junction bases numbered 9, after V lost 6 bases and J lost 1 base. As DNA, the CDR3 is TGTGCCAGCAGTTCTCGAGCGGGAGAGGGCACAGATACGCAGTATTTT. It is translated as CASSSRAGEGTDTQYF.

The V gene is TRBV6-5, the J gene TRBJ2-6; D tentatively fits TRBD1 or TRBD2 (5 bases each). V was shortened by 0 bases and J by 1 base, with 7 bases between the two germline ends. Germline V gene data show CDR1 as MNHEY and CDR2 as SVGAGI. The CDR3 totals 16 residues. The CDR3 loop is CASSYSGDSGANVLTF. The DNA for the CDR3 is TGTGCCAGCAGTTACTCGGGGGATTCTGGGGCCAACGTCCTGACTTTC.

The chain has TRBV18 and TRBJ1-4; 7 bases map to TRBD1. Trimming cost V 3 bases and J 1 base; bases outside gene matches: 2. The CDR3 is 15 residues long. Germline CDR1 reads KGHSH; CDR2 reads LQKENI. Here the CDR3 DNA reads TGTGCCAGCTCACCCCGGACAGGAACTAATGAAAAACTGTTTTTT. Amino acid sequence: CASSPRTGTNEKLFF.